Only one count was recorded for the clone carrying this T cell receptor beta chain. Original data processing: By means of reference gene primer amplification, nucleated cell counts were estimated. Clones were sequenced by immunoSEQ multiplex PCR, and TCRdb holds only the in-frame ones, with some missing. The V and J calls and the clone size are those of that table, but D and trimming were determined from the DNA. The sample lists around 55,000 clones, 90% occurring once. This sample is part of a study of blood T cell repertoires in COVID-19. Trimming removed 10 bases at V and 6 bases at J, with 10 bases between. This CDR3 is 12 amino acids long.

What was sequenced was peripheral blood. The chain combines TRBV12-3 or TRBV12-4 with TRBJ1-6, with a tentative D call TRBD1 (5 bases). The origin of this receptor is a human donor with active COVID-19. The donor label of this sample is uncertain. CDR3 in amino acids: CAIQGFNSPLHF. The DNA of the CDR3 is TGTGCCATTCAGGGATTTAATTCACCCCTCCACTTT.